This is a list of T cell receptor beta chains from one sample in a study of spatial heterogeneity in lung cancer. MiXCR, run by TCRdb on the 5' RACE reads, gives a single entry per CDR3 protein. The table lists tens of thousands of distinct CDR3 sequences, 12% of them singletons. The material was PBMCs, obtained at surgery. The receptors were sampled from a male donor with early-stage non-small cell lung cancer. CDR3s include the opening cysteine and the closing phenylalanine or tryptophan. The D gene is left open where the match is weak. Expanded clones are given a class, and other clones once, few, many or no size at all.

many NA TRBJ2-1 TRBV3-1 CASSVRPQASYNEQFF TGTGCCAGCAGCGTTCGCCCACAGGCCTCCTACAATGAGCAGTTCTTC
many TRBD1 TRBJ2-3 TRBV10-3 CATQGDRESTDTQYF TGTGCCACCCAAGGGGACAGGGAAAGCACAGATACGCAGTATTTT
NA NA TRBJ2-2 TRBV3-1 CASSQGLVNTGELFF TGTGCCAGCAGCCAGGGGTTAGTGAACACCGGGGAGCTGTTTTTT
NA NA TRBJ2-1 TRBV6-1 CASRPWAGEGNEQFF TGTGCCAGCAGACCCTGGGCCGGTGAGGGCAATGAGCAGTTCTTC
few TRBD1 TRBJ2-7 TRBV29-1 CSVWGQGEYEQYF TGCAGCGTATGGGGACAGGGGGAATACGAGCAGTACTTC
few NA TRBJ2-6 TRBV7-9 CASSRFTGANVLTF TGTGCCAGCAGCCGTTTCACTGGGGCCAACGTCCTGACTTTC
few TRBD2 TRBJ2-1 TRBV5-4 CASSSGGVAGNSYNEQFF TGTGCCAGCAGCTCGGGGGGTGTAGCGGGGAACTCCTACAATGAGCAGTTCTTC
few TRBD2 TRBJ2-7 TRBV10-3 CAISPSGAYEQYF TGTGCCATCAGTCCTAGCGGGGCCTACGAGCAGTACTTC
few TRBD2 TRBJ2-7 TRBV7-9 CTRSSLAGEYEQYF TGTACCCGGTCCTCACTAGCGGGGGAATACGAGCAGTACTTC
NA TRBD1 TRBJ1-2 TRBV6-5 CASRGQGAFGYTF TGTGCCAGCAGAGGACAGGGGGCTTTTGGCTACACCTTC
NA NA TRBJ2-3 TRBV7-2 CASSSTGAFYTDTQYF TGTGCCAGCAGCTCGACGGGGGCGTTCTATACAGATACGCAGTATTTT
many TRBD1 TRBJ1-1 TRBV7-9 CASSLSRQGMNTEAFF TGTGCCAGCAGCTTAAGTCGACAGGGGATGAACACTGAAGCTTTCTTT
few NA TRBJ2-7 TRBV3-1 CASSQDWGPTYEQYF TGTGCCAGCAGCCAAGACTGGGGGCCCACCTACGAGCAGTACTTC
NA NA TRBJ2-1 TRBV5-1 CASRRALAESSYNEQFF TGCGCCAGCAGGCGGGCCTTGGCGGAGAGCTCCTACAATGAGCAGTTCTTC
many TRBD2 TRBJ2-1 TRBV7-9 CASSSRLALYEQFF TGTGCCAGCAGCTCTCGACTAGCGCTGTATGAGCAGTTCTTC
many NA TRBJ1-6 TRBV7-2 CASSLLRDSPLHF TGTGCCAGCAGCTTACTCCGAGATTCACCCCTCCACTTT
NA NA TRBJ2-7 TRBV5-1 CASSLREGQTYSYEQYF TGCGCCAGCAGCCTTAGGGAGGGACAAACGTACTCCTACGAGCAGTACTTC
few TRBD1 TRBJ2-2 TRBV6-2/TRBV6-3 CASSLRDRGHGELFF TGTGCCAGCAGTCTCCGGGACAGGGGGCACGGGGAGCTGTTTTTT
few TRBD1 TRBJ1-1 TRBV7-2 CASSRGQGQTEAFF TGTGCCAGCAGCAGAGGACAGGGTCAAACTGAAGCTTTCTTT
many NA TRBJ1-5 TRBV10-3 CAIGRSNQPQHF TGTGCCATCGGACGGAGCAATCAGCCCCAGCATTTT
NA NA TRBJ2-3 TRBV24-1 CANKGHTDTQYF TGTGCCAACAAGGGACACACAGATACGCAGTATTTT
few NA TRBJ1-5 TRBV7-2 CASSLDGRDNQPQHF TGTGCCAGCAGCTTAGATGGTAGAGACAATCAGCCCCAGCATTTT
NA NA TRBJ2-3 TRBV5-1 CASSLGSHTDTQYF TGCGCCAGCAGCTTGGGGAGTCACACAGATACGCAGTATTTT
few TRBD1 TRBJ1-4 TRBV27 CASSLGQGGPEKLFF TGTGCCAGCAGTCTAGGACAGGGGGGCCCGGAAAAACTGTTTTTT
many NA TRBJ2-5 TRBV19 CASKTYGNEETQYF TGTGCCAGTAAAACCTACGGAAACGAAGAGACCCAGTACTTC
NA NA TRBJ2-3 TRBV7-2 CASRTFTDTQYF TGTGCCAGCAGAACCTTCACAGATACGCAGTATTTT
few TRBD2 TRBJ2-3 TRBV7-2 CASSLELAGRTTQYF TGTGCCAGCAGCCTAGAACTAGCGGGGAGGACTACGCAGTATTTT
NA NA TRBJ2-1 TRBV4-3 CASSQDRSGSYNEQFF TGCGCCAGCAGCCAAGATCGGAGCGGGTCCTACAATGAGCAGTTCTTC
NA NA TRBJ1-1 TRBV25-1 CASRTSSYTEAFF TGTGCCAGCAGGACCTCCAGCTACACTGAAGCTTTCTTT
few NA TRBJ1-2 TRBV7-2 CASSLGNPDKYGYTF TGTGCCAGCAGCTTAGGAAATCCGGACAAATATGGCTACACCTTC
NA TRBD1 TRBJ1-1 TRBV7-2 CASSYRQGHTEAFF TGTGCCAGCAGCTACCGACAGGGCCACACTGAAGCTTTCTTT
few TRBD2 TRBJ2-3 TRBV29-1 CSAKETSYSDTQYF TGCAGCGCAAAGGAGACTAGCTATTCAGATACGCAGTATTTT
NA NA TRBJ2-5 TRBV14 CASRDVRETETQYF TGTGCCAGCAGAGACGTAAGGGAAACAGAGACCCAGTACTTC
many NA TRBJ2-4 TRBV4-1 CASSLQGRGGLAKNIQYF TGCGCCAGCAGCCTCCAAGGGCGGGGAGGATTAGCCAAAAACATTCAGTACTTC
few TRBD2 TRBJ2-7 TRBV20-1 CSAIRPGLAGFYEQYF TGCAGTGCTATCCGTCCGGGACTAGCGGGATTCTACGAGCAGTACTTC
few NA TRBJ2-3 TRBV10-3 CAISDGAGTDTQYF TGTGCCATCAGTGATGGAGCAGGCACAGATACGCAGTATTTT
NA TRBD2 TRBJ2-3 TRBV29-1 CSAGLAGGYTQYF TGCAGCGCAGGACTAGCGGGAGGGTATACGCAGTATTTT
many NA TRBJ2-1 TRBV20-1 CSARDLDEQFF TGCAGTGCTAGAGATCTCGATGAGCAGTTCTTC
NA NA TRBJ1-6 TRBV7-2 CASSFRGFSPLHF TGTGCCAGCAGCTTTCGGGGCTTCTCACCCCTCCACTTT
few TRBD2 TRBJ2-5 TRBV29-1 CSAGLAGVTVEETQYF TGCAGCGCTGGACTAGCGGGAGTAACGGTTGAAGAGACCCAGTACTTC
NA NA TRBJ1-6 TRBV7-2 CASSPISGSPLHF TGTGCCAGCAGCCCAATTTCGGGTTCACCCCTCCACTTT
many NA TRBJ2-1 TRBV5-1 CASSLEVSENNEQFF TGCGCCAGCAGCTTGGAGGTTAGCGAGAACAATGAGCAGTTCTTC
many TRBD2 TRBJ2-5 TRBV4-3 CASSPGLAGGPQETQYF TGCGCCAGCAGCCCGGGACTAGCGGGGGGGCCGCAAGAGACCCAGTACTTC